This TCR beta chain is drawn from a study of T-cell memory formation after mild COVID-19. Study observations and caveats: CD4+ bias marked clones expanding day 15 to 37, unlike balanced contracting clones.

This CDR3 has 14 residues. The junction had 8 bases not matched to a gene; V was cut back by 8 bases and J by 2 bases. In germline, CDR1 is ENHRY, CDR2 SYGVKD. Each CDR3 protein is one row after TCRdb ran MiXCR on the 5' RACE reads. Of around 83,000 distinct CDR3 sequences listed, approximately 25% were seen once; the top ten hold over 40%. The sample holds one count of this clonotype. What it recognizes is unknown. This sequence was found in a man aged 18 to 29 who had mild COVID-19 (a few samples of this study predate the infection). Cell type and time point are not known. This chain joins TRBV10-3 and TRBJ1-2; 7 bases fit TRBD1. Sequencing input: PBMCs or a T cell subset sorted from them (not recorded which). CDR3 nucleotide sequence: TGTGCCATCTGGGGGGACAGTCTCAACTATGGCTACACCTTC. Its protein is CAIWGDSLNYGYTF.